Detailed here is one T cell receptor (beta chain). No antigen is known for it. The PCR used 60 Vbeta and 13 Jbeta primers. The data were produced by immunoSEQ multiplex PCR, yet TCRdb's version contains in-frame clones alone and is incomplete. Of under 150,000 clones in the sample, roughly 80% are singletons; the top ten hold about 1.6%. All the people who gave samples were healthy bone marrow donors. The entry originates in a study of cytomegalovirus exposure and HLA in healthy donors. The study's findings and limits: An analysis was carried out at a later point. It showed that HLA-associated TCR beta chains were more clonally expanded than equally common non-associated chains. Earlier analysis yielded a pattern in which most TCR beta V segments were productive about 90% or about 30% of the time.

Trimming removed 5 bases from V and 6 bases from J; junction bases left unmatched: 2. Germline assignment: CDR1 KGHSH and CDR2 LQKENI. CDR3 length: 12 residues. This sequence was found in a man aged 35-49 years in good health and CMV-seronegative. The source material was PBMCs. The chain uses TRBV18 and TRBJ1-1, with 8 bases lining up with TRBD1. CDR3 coding DNA: TGTGCCAGCTCATCACAGGGGGCTGAAGCTTTCTTT. Its translation: CASSSQGAEAFF. Full variable domain (missing parts from reference TRBV18 and TRBJ1-1): NAGVMQNPRHLVRRRGQEARLRCSPMKGHSHVYWYRQLPEEGLKFMVYLQKENIIDESGMPKERFSAEFPKEGPSILRIQQVVRGDSAAYFCASSSQGAEAFFGQGTRLTVV.